The rows below give T cell receptor beta chains drawn from one sample of a study of control samples from healthy donors and cancer patients. TCRdb's copy holds only in-frame clones and misses some; the assay was immunoSEQ multiplex PCR. Of approximately 150,000 clones in the sample, approximately 94% were seen once. Source material: PBMCs. Receptors originate from a man in his sixties with colorectal cancer. Both conserved end residues are part of each CDR3. Each record gives: D gene, clone size, J gene, V gene, CDR3 DNA, CDR3 protein. The D gene is left open where the match is weak. Size is omitted from some rows. Given values are once, few, many or a class for expanded clones.

TRBD1 | - | TRBJ2-7 | TRBV6-2/TRBV6-3 | TGTGCCAGCAGTTACCTAGGACAGGGCTACGAGCAGTACTTC | CASSYLGQGYEQYF
- | - | TRBJ2-2 | TRBV11-2 | TGTGCCAGCAGCTTGTTAAGGAACACCGGGGAGCTGTTTTTT | CASSLLRNTGELFF
TRBD1 | - | TRBJ2-7 | TRBV5-4 | TGTGCCAGCAGACGGGACAGTGACTCCTACGAGCAGTACTTC | CASRRDSDSYEQYF
- | - | TRBJ1-5 | TRBV27 | TGTGCCAGCAGCCCCTATTCGGGAGGCCTAAATCCACTTAGCAATCAGCCCCAGCATTTT | CASSPYSGGLNPLSNQPQHF
- | - | TRBJ2-3 | TRBV5-6 | TGTGCCAGCAGCTGGGGGCAGGGGTTCTCAGATACGCAGTATTTT | CASSWGQGFSDTQYF
TRBD1 | - | TRBJ2-1 | TRBV6-6 | TGTGCCAGCAGTGCCCGGGACAGTATCAATGAGCAGTTCTTC | CASSARDSINEQFF
- | - | TRBJ2-5 | TRBV24-1 | TGTGCCACCAGTGATTTTGAAGAGACCCAGTACTTC | CATSDFEETQYF
TRBD1 | - | TRBJ2-5 | TRBV13 | TGTGCCAGCAGACAACAGGGGGCCCCCCAAGAGACCCAGTACTTC | CASRQQGAPQETQYF
- | - | TRBJ2-1 | TRBV5-1 | TGCGCCAGCAGCGGGTCAAACATCGATGAGCAGTTCTTC | CASSGSNIDEQFF
- | once | TRBJ1-2 | TRBV11-2 | TGTGCCAGCAGCTTAGCCCCCACAGGTCTTAAGGGCTACACCTTC | CASSLAPTGLKGYTF
- | - | TRBJ1-2 | TRBV11-2 | TGTGCCAGCAGCTTAGGGGCAGATTATGGCTACACCTTC | CASSLGADYGYTF
- | - | TRBJ1-1 | TRBV7-9 | TGTGCCAGCGGGGCTCGGGGATCGTCCACTGAAGCTTTCTTT | CASGARGSSTEAFF
TRBD2 | - | TRBJ2-4 | TRBV30 | TGTGCCTGGAGTGTCTGGGTAGCGGGGGTTGGGTCGGCCAAAAACATTCAGTACTTC | CAWSVWVAGVGSAKNIQYF
- | - | TRBJ1-1 | TRBV24-1 | TGTGCCACCGCCCTAGGGGGGAGGGCTTTCTTT | CATALGGRAFF
- | - | TRBJ1-4 | TRBV5-6 | TGTGCCAGCAGCATCCAGGGGAGTGGGGAAAAACTGTTTTTT | CASSIQGSGEKLFF
- | - | TRBJ2-7 | TRBV18 | TGTGCCAGCTCACCTGGCCAGAGCGGCTACGAGCAGTACTTC | CASSPGQSGYEQYF
- | - | TRBJ1-1 | TRBV4-2 | TGTGCCAGCAGCCAAGATGGATCGAACACTGAAGCTTTCTTT | CASSQDGSNTEAFF
- | - | TRBJ2-2 | TRBV5-1 | TGCGCCAGCAGCCCCGGGACATCCTCCACCGGGGAGCTGTTTTTT | CASSPGTSSTGELFF
TRBD2 | - | TRBJ2-3 | TRBV9 | TGTGCCAGCAGCGAGACTAGCGGGGTTACAGATACGCAGTATTTT | CASSETSGVTDTQYF
- | - | TRBJ2-3 | TRBV19 | TGTGCCAGTTCCGTACTCGTAGGCACAGATACGCAGTATTTT | CASSVLVGTDTQYF